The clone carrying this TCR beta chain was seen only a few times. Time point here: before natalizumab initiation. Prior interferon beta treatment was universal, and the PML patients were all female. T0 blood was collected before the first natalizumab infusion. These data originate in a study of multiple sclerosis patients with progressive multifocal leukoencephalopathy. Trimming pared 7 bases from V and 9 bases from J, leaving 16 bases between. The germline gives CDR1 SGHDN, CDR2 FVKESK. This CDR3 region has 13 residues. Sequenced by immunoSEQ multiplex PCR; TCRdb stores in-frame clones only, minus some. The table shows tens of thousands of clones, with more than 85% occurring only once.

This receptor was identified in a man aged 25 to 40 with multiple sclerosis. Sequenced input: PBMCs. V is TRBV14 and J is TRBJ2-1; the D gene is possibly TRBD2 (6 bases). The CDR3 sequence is CASTPSLAREQFF. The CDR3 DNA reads TGTGCCAGCACCCCCTCGCTAGCGCGTGAGCAGTTCTTC. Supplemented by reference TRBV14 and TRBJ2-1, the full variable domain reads EAGVTQFPSHSVIEKGQTVTLRCDPISGHDNLYWYRRVMGKEIKFLLHFVKESKQDESGMPNNRFLAERTGGTYSTLKVQPAELEDSGVYFCASTPSLAREQFFGPGTRLTVL.